The 18 T cell receptor beta chains in this list originate from one sample, sequenced in a study of blood T cell repertoires in COVID-19. Sequencing was performed with immunoSEQ multiplex PCR; in TCRdb, only in-frame clones are kept and a portion is missing. Here the sample spans some 320,000 clones, roughly 86% being singletons. The source material was PBMCs or T cells enriched from blood (not recorded which). The source is a woman aged 45-65 years who had been exposed to COVID-19.

The chain is built from TRBV3-1 (or the pseudogene TRBV3-2) and TRBJ1-3, with D perhaps TRBD1 (6 bases). The V gene's germline CDR1 is LGHDT and CDR2 YNNKEL (reference sequence). The CDR3 sequence is 16 residues long. V was clipped by 4 bases and J by 0 bases, with 13 bases between them. As DNA, the CDR3 is TGTGCCAGCAGCCCACGAGACAGGAGCTCTGGAAACACCATATATTTT. Translation gives CASSPRDRSSGNTIYF.

The chain links TRBV2 to TRBJ2-5, with 8 bases lining up with TRBD1. The CDR3 contains 15 residues. Trimming took 3 bases from V and 4 from J; bases not matched to a gene: 7. Germline lookup yields CDR1 SNHLY and CDR2 FYNNEI. CDR3 sequence reads: CASSDTDRAGETQYF. CDR3 nucleotide sequence: TGTGCCAGCAGTGACACGGACAGGGCGGGAGAGACCCAGTACTTC. Full variable domain (missing parts from reference TRBV2 and TRBJ2-5): EPEVTQTPSHQVTQMGQEVILRCVPISNHLYFYWYRQILGQKVEFLVSFYNNEISEKSEIFDDQFSVERPDGSNFTLKIRSTKLEDSAMYFCASSDTDRAGETQYFGPGTRLLVL.

The genes are TRBV2 and TRBJ2-1; 9 nucleotides align to TRBD1. V trimming: 2 bases; J trimming: 6 bases; junction bases outside the gene matches: 11. The CDR3 totals 17 residues. Germline V CDR1 and CDR2: SNHLY, FYNNEI. CDR3 bases: TGTGCCAGCAGTGAAAATAGGGACAGGGTCATCCGCAATGAGCAGTTCTTC. It is translated as CASSENRDRVIRNEQFF.

CDR3: CASSPGGYAGELFF. CDR3 in DNA: TGTGCCAGCAGCCCAGGGGGATACGCCGGGGAGCTGTTTTTT. The chain recombines TRBV14 with TRBJ2-2; TRBD1 agrees at 7 bases. This CDR3 region has 14 residues. CDR1 is SGHDN, CDR2 FVKESK, per germline. V shed 4 bases, J shed 6 bases, and the junction held 5 bases outside the gene matches. The full variable domain, rest sourced from reference TRBV14 and TRBJ2-2, is EAGVTQFPSHSVIEKGQTVTLRCDPISGHDNLYWYRRVMGKEIKFLLHFVKESKQDESGMPNNRFLAERTGGTYSTLKVQPAELEDSGVYFCASSPGGYAGELFFGEGSRLTVL.

Only one count was recorded for this clone. The rearrangement links TRBV25-1 to TRBJ1-6, with D possibly matching TRBD1 (6 bases). CDR1 and CDR2 from the germline V gene are MGHDK and SYGVNS. V was cut by 1 base and J by 8 bases, with 12 bases left in between. This CDR3 contains 15 residues. The CDR3 DNA is TGTGCCAGCAGTGAATTCGGACAGAGCTATTCACCCCTCCACTTT. Translating gives CASSEFGQSYSPLHF.

The chain carries TRBV7-9 and TRBJ2-1; D possibly corresponds to TRBD1 (5 bases). The CDR3 has 14 amino acids. The V gene lost 3 bases and the J gene lost 3 bases, with 9 bases spanning the gap. Germline-derived CDR1 and CDR2 are SEHNR and FQNEAQ (reference sequence). DNA of the CDR3: TGTGCCAGCAGCTTGGACGGACACTACAATGAGCAGTTCTTC. It encodes CASSLDGHYNEQFF.

The rearrangement uses TRBV28 and TRBJ2-3; D may be TRBD2 (5 bases). Per germline, CDR1 MDHEN and CDR2 SYDVKM. V lost 1 base to trimming and J lost 6 bases, with 11 bases between them. The CDR3 has 14 residues. The DNA for the CDR3 is TGTGCCAGCAGTTTATCCGGCCGCGGGGATACGCAGTATTTT. Translated, it gives CASSLSGRGDTQYF.

This chain connects TRBV13 to TRBJ2-2; possibly TRBD1 for D (6 bases). Germline lookup yields CDR1 PRHDT and CDR2 FYEKMQ (reference sequence). This CDR3 has 13 residues. The ends were cut back, 5 bases at V and 6 bases at J, with 10 bases in the middle. This CDR3 is CASSQNRAGELFF. CDR3 DNA sequence: TGTGCCAGCAGCCAAAACAGGGCCGGGGAGCTGTTTTTT.

This clone was seen just once. V is TRBV12-3 or TRBV12-4 and J is TRBJ1-5; maybe TRBD1 (6 bases). V lost 6 bases and J lost 8, with 14 bases in between. The CDR3 runs 13 residues. The CDR3 region is CASSPLRGEPQHF. DNA for the CDR3: TGTGCCAGCAGCCCACTCAGGGGAGAGCCCCAGCATTTT.

This clone was observed a single time. V gene TRBV18 combines with J gene TRBJ1-6, with D perhaps matching TRBD1 (5 bases). The CDR3 runs to 14 residues. The ends were cut back, 1 base at V and 7 bases at J, with 8 bases in the middle. Germline assignment: CDR1 KGHSH and CDR2 LQKENI. The CDR3 is CASSPRGGNSPLHF. The CDR3, as DNA: TGTGCCAGCTCACCACGGGGGGGGAATTCACCCCTCCACTTT.

The chain carries TRBV28 and TRBJ1-6; no clear D gene. In germline, CDR1 is MDHEN, CDR2 SYDVKM. The germline V and J ends were trimmed by 3 bases and 7 bases, with 13 bases remaining between them. This CDR3 contains 15 residues. CDR3 bases: TGTGCCAGCAGTTTGCGGGCCCCGGCCAATTCACCCCTCCACTTT. It yields the protein CASSLRAPANSPLHF.

This clone is a singleton in its sample. The chain combines TRBV15 with TRBJ2-7, with D perhaps TRBD2 (5 bases). The CDR3 is 12 amino acids. The germline CDR1 and CDR2 sequences are LNHNV and YYDKDF (reference sequence). V shed 5 bases and J shed 6 bases, with 11 bases lying between them. The DNA for the CDR3 is TGTGCCACCAGCCCCCGAGAGGGCGAGCAGTACTTC. Translating it yields CATSPREGEQYF. Full variable domain (remainder filled in from reference TRBV15 and TRBJ2-7): DAMVIQNPRYQVTQFGKPVTLSCSQTLNHNVMYWYQQKSSQAPKLLFHYYDKDFNNEADTPDNFQSRRPNTSFCFLDIRSPGLGDTAMYLCATSPREGEQYFGPGTRLTVT.

In DNA, the CDR3 is TGTGCCAGCAGCTTAGAAGCCGGGGGAAACAATGAGCAGTTCTTC. It specifies CASSLEAGGNNEQFF. The rearrangement joins TRBV7-2 to TRBJ2-1, with D maybe TRBD2 (6 bases). V dropped 1 base and J dropped 5 bases, with 12 bases sitting between them. CDR1 and CDR2 from the germline V gene are SGHTA and FQGNSA. CDR3 length equals 15 residues.

The rearrangement uses TRBV5-1 and TRBJ1-6; D uncertain. Trimming shortened V by 5 bases and J by 8 bases, and 17 bases separated the two germline ends. CDR1 and CDR2 from the germline V gene are SGHRS and YFSETQ. This CDR3 region has 15 residues. The CDR3 loop reads CASRKSGEVYSPLHF. For the CDR3, the DNA is TGCGCCAGCAGAAAATCTGGAGAGGTCTATTCACCCCTCCACTTT. Full variable domain (remainder filled in from reference TRBV5-1 and TRBJ1-6): KAGVTQTPRYLIKTRGQQVTLSCSPISGHRSVSWYQQTPGQGLQFLFEYFSETQRNKGNFPGRFSGRQFSNSRSEMNVSTLELGDSALYLCASRKSGEVYSPLHFGNGTRLTVT.

In its sample, this clone was seen once. The chain carries TRBV4-2 and TRBJ2-5; D is possibly TRBD2 (5 bases). V was shortened by 0 bases and J by 2 bases, with 7 bases between the two germline ends. The CDR3 extends over 14 amino acids. Per germline, CDR1 LGHNA and CDR2 YNFKEQ. CDR3 DNA: TGTGCCAGCAGCCAAGACGGACTTCAAGAGACCCAGTACTTC. Protein product: CASSQDGLQETQYF.

The J gene is TRBJ2-7, the V gene TRBV28, with 7 bases fitting TRBD1. The CDR3 has 15 amino acids. V lost 6 bases and J lost 0; bases outside the gene matches: 8. Germline loops: CDR1 MDHEN, CDR2 SYDVKM. In DNA, the CDR3 is TGTGCCAGCAGAGGACAGGCTCATGTCTCCTACGAGCAGTACTTC. Amino acids: CASRGQAHVSYEQYF.

The CDR3 DNA reads as TGCGCCAGCAGCCCCGCGGGGGGGCTGAGCACAGATACGCAGTATTTT. Encoded protein: CASSPAGGLSTDTQYF. This sequence joins TRBV4-1 and TRBJ2-3; 9 bases align to TRBD2. V lost 4 bases and J lost 0; bases outside the gene matches: 5. The CDR3 is made up of 16 amino acids. Germline loops: CDR1 MGHRA, CDR2 YSYEKL.

V and J are TRBV2 and TRBJ2-7; weak D call: TRBD2 (5 bases). CDR1 and CDR2 (germline): SNHLY, FYNNEI. This CDR3 contains 15 residues. Between the trimmed V and J ends, which lost 6 bases and 0 bases, there was a span of 15 bases. The CDR3 is CASRGDTTVSYEQYF. The CDR3 DNA sequence: TGTGCCAGCAGGGGAGACACTACCGTCTCCTACGAGCAGTACTTC.